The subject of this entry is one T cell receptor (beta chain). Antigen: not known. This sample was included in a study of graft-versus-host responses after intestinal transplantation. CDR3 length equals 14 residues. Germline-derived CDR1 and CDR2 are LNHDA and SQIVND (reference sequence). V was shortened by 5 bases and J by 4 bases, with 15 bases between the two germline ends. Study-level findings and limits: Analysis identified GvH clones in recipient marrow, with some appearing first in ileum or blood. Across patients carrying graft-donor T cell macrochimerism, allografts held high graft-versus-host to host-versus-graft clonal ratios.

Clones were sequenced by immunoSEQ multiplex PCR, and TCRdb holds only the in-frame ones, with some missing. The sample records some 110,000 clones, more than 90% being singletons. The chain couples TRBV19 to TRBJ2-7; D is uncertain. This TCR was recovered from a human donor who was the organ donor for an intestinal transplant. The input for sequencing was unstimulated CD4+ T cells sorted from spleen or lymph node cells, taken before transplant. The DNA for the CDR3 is TGTGCCAGTAGTGAGGTTTATTCCACGTACGAGCAGTACTTC. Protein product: CASSEVYSTYEQYF.